Sequencing of this T cell receptor (beta chain) was carried out in a study of cytomegalovirus exposure and HLA in healthy donors. Both 60 Vbeta primers and 13 Jbeta primers went into the PCR. Profiled with immunoSEQ multiplex PCR; TCRdb holds only in-frame clones, not every one. The table has roughly 120,000 clones, approximately 15% seen once. V dropped 1 base and J dropped 7; count of bases not matched to a gene: 6. The CDR3 sequence is 14 residues long. CDR1 and CDR2 (germline): SGDLS, YYNGEE. There are a few counts of this clone. Antigen: not known. Study findings and constraints: Excluded: some indistinguishable V segments such as TRBV6-2 and TRBV6-3.

This sequence originates from a woman aged 18-29 years in good health and CMV-seronegative. Source material: PBMCs. The gene calls are TRBV9 and TRBJ1-1; 8 bases line up with TRBD1. As DNA, the CDR3 is TGTGCCAGCAGCGTAACAGGGGGGGCAGGTGAAGCTTTCTTT. Its protein is CASSVTGGAGEAFF. Complete variable domain (other parts from reference TRBV9 and TRBJ1-1): DSGVTQTPKHLITATGQRVTLRCSPRSGDLSVYWYQQSLDQGLQFLIQYYNGEERAKGNILERFSAQQFPDLHSELNLSSLELGDSALYFCASSVTGGAGEAFFGQGTRLTVV.